The text below deals with one TCR beta chain. Several immunoSEQ 96-well plates shared each subset's DNA, each plate a replicate. This table comes from immunoSEQ multiplex PCR, and its TCRdb copy is limited to in-frame clones, with some not included. The data show 2,100,000 or so clones, about 94% seen once. This specimen comes from a study of shared clonotypes between healthy human individuals. V was trimmed by 1 base and J by 7 bases, leaving 13 bases between them. Germline CDR1 and CDR2: GTSNPN and SVGIG (reference sequence). This CDR3 spans 13 amino acids. Material: naive CD4+ T cells sorted from blood. The subset here: CD45RA+ positively selected. The TCR was taken from a man between 18 and 29 years old in good health. The chain employs TRBV30 and TRBJ2-5; D possibly corresponds to TRBD2 (5 bases). Written as DNA, the CDR3 is TGTGCCTGGAGTGGAGGGCCTCGGGGGACCCAGTACTTC. This gives the protein CAWSGGPRGTQYF.